This is a list of T cell receptor beta chains from one sample in a study of T cell repertoires in cytomegalovirus infection. Their antigens are not known. TCRdb reprocessed the reads via MiXCR and lists one record per CDR3 protein. The sample yields around 300,000 distinct CDR3 sequences, just under 25% seen once. The sample in question was cultured PBMCs, obtained from culture after CMV antigen stimulation. Source of these receptors: a human donor in good health (CMV status not recorded). Some clones in this sample may be carry-over from other donors' samples. CDR3s include the opening cysteine and the closing phenylalanine or tryptophan. A D gene is named only where the DNA matches it firmly. Clone size, where shown, is once, few, many, or a class for clones that have expanded.

v_gene	abundance	j_gene	d_gene	CDR3aa	CDR3nt
TRBV4-1	NA	TRBJ1-2	TRBD1	CASSQPGQGAKYGYTF	TGCGCCAGCAGCCAGCCGGGACAGGGGGCAAAATATGGCTACACCTTC
TRBV28	few	TRBJ1-4	TRBD1	CASKGAASATNEKLFF	TGTGCCAGCAAGGGGGCGGCGAGCGCAACTAATGAAAAACTGTTTTTT
TRBV3-1	NA	TRBJ1-5	NA	CASSQERPGTFGNQPQHF	TGTGCCAGCAGCCAAGAGCGTCCCGGGACATTCGGCAATCAGCCCCAGCATTTT
TRBV19	NA	TRBJ1-1	NA	CASRSLGRNTEAFF	TGTGCCAGTAGGTCGCTGGGGAGGAACACTGAAGCTTTCTTT
TRBV19	NA	TRBJ2-3	NA	CASRPSLTDTQYF	TGTGCCAGTAGACCCAGCCTCACAGATACGCAGTATTTT
TRBV7-2	few	TRBJ2-5	NA	CASSSRPATQYF	TGTGCCAGCAGCTCCCGTCCCGCGACCCAGTACTTC
TRBV19	NA	TRBJ2-2	NA	CASSIGQRDTGELFF	TGTGCCAGTAGTATCGGCCAGAGAGACACCGGGGAGCTGTTTTTT
TRBV5-6	NA	TRBJ1-1	NA	CASSLVPDLMNTEAFF	TGTGCCAGCAGCTTGGTACCAGACCTTATGAACACTGAAGCTTTCTTT
TRBV29-1	NA	TRBJ2-3	TRBD2	CSVHKLTSGRDTDTQYF	TGCAGCGTTCACAAGCTGACTAGCGGGAGGGACACAGATACGCAGTATTTT
TRBV9	few	TRBJ1-5	NA	CASSVAPTEDQPQHF	TGTGCCAGCAGCGTAGCCCCGACAGAGGATCAGCCCCAGCATTTT
TRBV28	NA	TRBJ2-7	TRBD1	CASRTGGDYEQYF	TGTGCCAGTCGGACAGGGGGAGACTACGAGCAGTACTTC
TRBV7-9	NA	TRBJ2-1	NA	CASSSPVYNEQFF	TGTGCCAGCAGCTCCCCGGTCTACAATGAGCAGTTCTTC
TRBV7-9	many	TRBJ2-4	TRBD1	CASSLLESTGDDKNIQYF	TGTGCCAGCAGCTTACTTGAGTCGACAGGGGATGACAAAAACATTCAGTACTTC
TRBV6-6	NA	TRBJ1-5	NA	CASRGTVGYSQPQHF	TGTGCCAGCAGGGGGACGGTGGGGTATAGTCAGCCCCAGCATTTT
TRBV2	few	TRBJ1-2	TRBD1	CASTRGGGNYGYTF	TGTGCCAGCACCAGGGGGGGGGGGAACTATGGCTACACCTTC
TRBV28	few	TRBJ1-1	TRBD1	CASSPRGQGNTEAFF	TGTGCCAGCAGTCCCCGGGGACAGGGGAACACTGAAGCTTTCTTT
TRBV7-2	many	TRBJ2-1	NA	CASHLNSYNEQFF	TGTGCCAGTCACTTGAACTCCTACAATGAGCAGTTCTTC
TRBV25-1	NA	TRBJ2-1	TRBD2	CASRGTSLGDEQFF	TGTGCCAGCAGGGGGACTAGTCTCGGCGATGAGCAGTTCTTC
TRBV7-8	NA	TRBJ2-1	TRBD2	CASRHGLAEYSYNEQFF	TGTGCCAGCAGACATGGACTAGCGGAGTACTCCTACAATGAGCAGTTCTTC
TRBV5-8	once	TRBJ2-7	NA	CASSSTVSYEQYF	TGTGCCAGCAGTTCGACGGTGTCCTACGAGCAGTACTTC
TRBV19	many	TRBJ2-2	NA	CASSPSSNTGELFF	TGTGCCAGTAGCCCAAGCTCCAACACCGGGGAGCTGTTTTTT
TRBV14	NA	TRBJ2-5	NA	CASSQGVARKETQYF	TGTGCCAGCAGCCAAGGGGTCGCCAGAAAAGAGACCCAGTACTTC
TRBV11-2	NA	TRBJ2-5	NA	CASSLLRFQETQYF	TGTGCCAGCAGCCTCTTAAGGTTTCAAGAGACCCAGTACTTC
TRBV4-3	NA	TRBJ1-3	NA	CASSQDYSRGNTIYF	TGCGCCAGCAGCCAAGACTACTCTCGGGGAAACACCATATATTTT
TRBV4-3	few	TRBJ2-1	NA	CASSQDGFSYNEQFF	TGCGCCAGCAGCCAAGATGGCTTTTCCTACAATGAGCAGTTCTTC
TRBV7-3	many	TRBJ1-1	NA	CASSPNGGGPNTEAFF	TGTGCCAGCAGCCCCAACGGCGGGGGGCCGAACACTGAAGCTTTCTTT
TRBV7-2	many	TRBJ2-1	NA	CASSLLQDLSYNEQFF	TGTGCCAGCAGCTTACTTCAAGACCTCTCCTACAATGAGCAGTTCTTC
TRBV11-2	NA	TRBJ2-1	TRBD2	CASSFRGMFAGGRNEQFF	TGTGCCAGCAGCTTCAGGGGGATGTTCGCGGGAGGGAGGAATGAGCAGTTCTTC
TRBV12-3/TRBV12-4	NA	TRBJ1-1	NA	CASSLRQSNTEAFF	TGTGCCAGCAGTTTAAGGCAGAGCAACACTGAAGCTTTCTTT
TRBV7-2	many	TRBJ2-5	NA	CASSSGQIASQYF	TGTGCCAGCAGCTCCGGACAGATAGCATCCCAGTACTTC
TRBV19	NA	TRBJ1-2	NA	CASSSIGDGYTF	TGTGCCAGTAGCTCCATCGGTGATGGCTACACCTTC
TRBV7-2	many	TRBJ2-1	NA	CASSLRASSYNEQFF	TGTGCCAGCAGCTTAAGGGCGAGCTCCTACAATGAGCAGTTCTTC
TRBV20-1	NA	TRBJ2-1	TRBD2	CSARGTSGTLYNEQFF	TGCAGTGCTAGAGGGACTAGCGGGACTCTCTACAATGAGCAGTTCTTC